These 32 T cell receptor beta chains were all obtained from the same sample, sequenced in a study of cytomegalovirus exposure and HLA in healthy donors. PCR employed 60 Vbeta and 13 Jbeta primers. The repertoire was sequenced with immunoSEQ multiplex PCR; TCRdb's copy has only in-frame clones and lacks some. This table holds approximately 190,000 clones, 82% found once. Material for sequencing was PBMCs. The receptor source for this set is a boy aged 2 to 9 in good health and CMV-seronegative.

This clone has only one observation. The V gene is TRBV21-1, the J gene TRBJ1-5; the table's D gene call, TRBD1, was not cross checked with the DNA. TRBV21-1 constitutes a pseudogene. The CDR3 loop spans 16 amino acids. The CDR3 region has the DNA TGTGCCAGGATCCAACAAAGGGGTACCAGCAATCAGCCCCAGCATTTT. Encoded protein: CARIQQRGTSNQPQHF.

This chain's CDR3 is CASSSGLALEQYF. The DNA for the CDR3 is TGTGCCAGCAGCTCTGGACTAGCGCTCGAGCAGTACTTC. The chain uses TRBV7-2 and TRBJ2-7; 9 nucleotides line up with TRBD2. Germline V gene lookup returns CDR1 SGHTA and CDR2 FQGNSA. The V gene end was trimmed by 4 bases and the J gene end by 6 bases; junction bases not matched to a gene: 4. This CDR3 contains 13 residues. Looking up the rest from reference TRBV7-2 and TRBJ2-7 gives the full variable domain: GAGVSQSPSNKVTEKGKDVELRCDPISGHTALYWYRQSLGQGLEFLIYFQGNSAPDKSGLPSDRFSAERTGGSVSTLTIQRTQQEDSAVYLCASSSGLALEQYFGPGTRLTVT.

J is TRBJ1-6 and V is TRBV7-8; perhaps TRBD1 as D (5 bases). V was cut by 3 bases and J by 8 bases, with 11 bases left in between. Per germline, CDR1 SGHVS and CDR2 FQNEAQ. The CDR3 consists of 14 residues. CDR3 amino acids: CASSLGRVDSPLHF. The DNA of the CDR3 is TGTGCCAGCAGCTTGGGGCGCGTAGATTCACCCCTCCACTTT.

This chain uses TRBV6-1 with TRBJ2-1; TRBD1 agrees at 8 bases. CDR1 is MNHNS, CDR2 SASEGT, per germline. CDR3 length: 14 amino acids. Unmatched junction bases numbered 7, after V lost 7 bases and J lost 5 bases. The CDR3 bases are TGTGCCAGCACCCGGACAGGGATCGACAATGAGCAGTTCTTC. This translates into CASTRTGIDNEQFF.

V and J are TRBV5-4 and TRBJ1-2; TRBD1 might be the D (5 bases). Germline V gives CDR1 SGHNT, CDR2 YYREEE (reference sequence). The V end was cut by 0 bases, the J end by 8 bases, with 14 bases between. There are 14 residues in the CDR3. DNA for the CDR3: TGTGCCAGCAGCTTGGAGGCAGGGTCCGGGGGCTACACCTTC. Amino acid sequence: CASSLEAGSGGYTF.

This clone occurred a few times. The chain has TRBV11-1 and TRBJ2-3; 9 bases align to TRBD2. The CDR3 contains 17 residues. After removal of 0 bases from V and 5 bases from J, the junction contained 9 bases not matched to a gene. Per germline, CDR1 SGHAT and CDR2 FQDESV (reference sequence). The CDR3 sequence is CASSLAMGGGAGDTQYF. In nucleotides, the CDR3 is TGTGCCAGCAGCTTAGCGATGGGCGGGGGGGCCGGAGATACGCAGTATTTT. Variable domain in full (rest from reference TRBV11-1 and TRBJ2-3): EAEVAQSPRYKITEKSQAVAFWCDPISGHATLYWYRQILGQGPELLVQFQDESVVDDSQLPKDRFSAERLKGVDSTLKIQPAELGDSAMYLCASSLAMGGGAGDTQYFGPGTRLTVL.

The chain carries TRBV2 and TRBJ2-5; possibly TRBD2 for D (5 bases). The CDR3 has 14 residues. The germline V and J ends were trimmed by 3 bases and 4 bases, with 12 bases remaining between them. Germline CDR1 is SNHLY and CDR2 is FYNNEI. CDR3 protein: CASSEWELRETQYF. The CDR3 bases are TGTGCCAGCAGTGAGTGGGAGCTCAGAGAGACCCAGTACTTC. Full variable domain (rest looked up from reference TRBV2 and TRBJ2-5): EPEVTQTPSHQVTQMGQEVILRCVPISNHLYFYWYRQILGQKVEFLVSFYNNEISEKSEIFDDQFSVERPDGSNFTLKIRSTKLEDSAMYFCASSEWELRETQYFGPGTRLLVL.

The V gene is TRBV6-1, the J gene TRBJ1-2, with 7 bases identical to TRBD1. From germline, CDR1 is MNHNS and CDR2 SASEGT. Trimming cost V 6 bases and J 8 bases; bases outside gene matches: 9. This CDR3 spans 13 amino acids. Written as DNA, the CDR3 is TGTGCCAGCAGCGCAGACAGGGAGTTGGGCTACACCTTC. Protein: CASSADRELGYTF.

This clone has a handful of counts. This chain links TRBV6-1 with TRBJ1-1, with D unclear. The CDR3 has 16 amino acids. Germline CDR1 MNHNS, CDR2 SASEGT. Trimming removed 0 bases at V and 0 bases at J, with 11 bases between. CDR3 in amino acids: CASSEAYAQMNTEAFF. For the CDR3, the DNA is TGTGCCAGCAGTGAAGCCTATGCACAGATGAACACTGAAGCTTTCTTT.

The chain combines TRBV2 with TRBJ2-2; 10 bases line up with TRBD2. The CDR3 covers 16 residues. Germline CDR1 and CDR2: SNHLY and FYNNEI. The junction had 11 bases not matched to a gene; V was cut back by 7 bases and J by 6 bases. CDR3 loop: CASMWGRLAGAGELFF. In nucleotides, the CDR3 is TGTGCCAGCATGTGGGGAAGGCTAGCGGGAGCCGGGGAGCTGTTTTTT.

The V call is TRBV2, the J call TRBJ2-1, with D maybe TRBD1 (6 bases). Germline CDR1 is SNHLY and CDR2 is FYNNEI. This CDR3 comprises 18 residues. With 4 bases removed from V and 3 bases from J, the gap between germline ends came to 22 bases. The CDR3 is CASSVGPPTGSSYNEQFF. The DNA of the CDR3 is TGTGCCAGCAGTGTAGGGCCACCCACAGGGAGCAGCTACAATGAGCAGTTCTTC.

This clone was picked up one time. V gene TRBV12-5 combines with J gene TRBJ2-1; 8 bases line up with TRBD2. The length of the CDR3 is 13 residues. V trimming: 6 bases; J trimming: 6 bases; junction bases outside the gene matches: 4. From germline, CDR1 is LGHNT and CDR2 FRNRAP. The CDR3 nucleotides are TGTGCTAGTGGCTCCAGCGGGGGCAATGAGCAGTTCTTC. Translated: CASGSSGGNEQFF.

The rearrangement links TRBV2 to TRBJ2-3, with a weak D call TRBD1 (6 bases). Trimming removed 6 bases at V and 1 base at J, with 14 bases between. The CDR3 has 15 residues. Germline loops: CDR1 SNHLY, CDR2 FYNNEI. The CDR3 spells CASRGQVRGTDTQYF. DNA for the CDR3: TGTGCCAGCAGGGGACAAGTTAGGGGCACAGATACGCAGTATTTT.

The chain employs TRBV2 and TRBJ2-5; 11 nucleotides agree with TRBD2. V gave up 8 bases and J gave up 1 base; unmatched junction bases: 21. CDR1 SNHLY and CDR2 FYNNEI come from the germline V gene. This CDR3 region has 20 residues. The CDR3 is CASSISSQWASGGLQETQYF. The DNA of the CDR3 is TGTGCCAGCTCTATTAGCTCCCAGTGGGCTAGCGGGGGGCTCCAAGAGACCCAGTACTTC. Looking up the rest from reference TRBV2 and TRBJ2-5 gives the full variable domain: EPEVTQTPSHQVTQMGQEVILRCVPISNHLYFYWYRQILGQKVEFLVSFYNNEISEKSEIFDDQFSVERPDGSNFTLKIRSTKLEDSAMYFCASSISSQWASGGLQETQYFGPGTRLLVL.

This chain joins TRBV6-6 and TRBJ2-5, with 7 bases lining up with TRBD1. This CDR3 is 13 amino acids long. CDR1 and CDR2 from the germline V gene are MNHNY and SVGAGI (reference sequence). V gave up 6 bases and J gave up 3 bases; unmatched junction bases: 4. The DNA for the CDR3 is TGTGCCAGCAGCCGGGACAGAGAAGAGACCCAGTACTTC. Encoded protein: CASSRDREETQYF.

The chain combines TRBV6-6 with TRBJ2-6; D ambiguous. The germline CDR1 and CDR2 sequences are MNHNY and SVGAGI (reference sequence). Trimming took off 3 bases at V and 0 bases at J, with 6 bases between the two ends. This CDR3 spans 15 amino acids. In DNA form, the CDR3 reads TGTGCCAGCAGTTATAGTCTCTCTGGGGCCAACGTCCTGACTTTC. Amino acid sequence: CASSYSLSGANVLTF.

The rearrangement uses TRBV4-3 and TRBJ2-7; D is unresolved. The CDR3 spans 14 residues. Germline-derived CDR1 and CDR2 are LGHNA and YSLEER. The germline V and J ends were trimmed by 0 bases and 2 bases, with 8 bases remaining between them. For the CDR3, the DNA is TGCGCCAGCAGCCAAGATCGGTTTACCTACGAGCAGTACTTC. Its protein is CASSQDRFTYEQYF.

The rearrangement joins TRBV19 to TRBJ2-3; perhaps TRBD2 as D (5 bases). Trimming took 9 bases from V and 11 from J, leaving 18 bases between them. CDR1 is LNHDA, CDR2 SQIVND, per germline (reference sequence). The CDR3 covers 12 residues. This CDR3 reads CASRRGAELQYF. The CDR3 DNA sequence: TGTGCCAGCAGACGGGGAGCGGAACTGCAGTATTTT.

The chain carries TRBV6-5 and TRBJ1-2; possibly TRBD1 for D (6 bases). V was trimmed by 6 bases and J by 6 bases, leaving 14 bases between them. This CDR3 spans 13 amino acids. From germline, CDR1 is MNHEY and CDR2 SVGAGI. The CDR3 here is CASRLLGGHGYTF. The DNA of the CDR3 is TGTGCCAGCAGATTATTAGGGGGTCATGGCTACACCTTC.

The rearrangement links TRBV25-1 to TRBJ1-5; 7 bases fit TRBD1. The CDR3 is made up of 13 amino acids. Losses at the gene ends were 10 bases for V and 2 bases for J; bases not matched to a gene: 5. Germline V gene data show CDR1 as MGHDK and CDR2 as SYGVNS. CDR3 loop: CATQGYGNQPQHF. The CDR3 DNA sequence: TGTGCCACACAGGGGTACGGCAATCAGCCCCAGCATTTT.

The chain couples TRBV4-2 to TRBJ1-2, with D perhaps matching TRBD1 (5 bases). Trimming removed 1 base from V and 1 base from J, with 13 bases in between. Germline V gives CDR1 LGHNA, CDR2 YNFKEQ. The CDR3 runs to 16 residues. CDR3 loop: CASSQVPRALNYGYTF. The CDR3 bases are TGTGCCAGCAGCCAAGTACCCAGGGCTCTTAACTATGGCTACACCTTC.

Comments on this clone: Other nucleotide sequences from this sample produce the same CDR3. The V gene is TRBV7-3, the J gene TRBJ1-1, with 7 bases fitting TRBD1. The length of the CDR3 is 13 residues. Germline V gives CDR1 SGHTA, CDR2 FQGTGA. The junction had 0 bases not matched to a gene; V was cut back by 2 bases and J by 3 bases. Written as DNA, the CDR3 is TGTGCCAGCAGCTTAGACAGGGACACTGAAGCTTTCTTT. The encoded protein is CASSLDRDTEAFF.

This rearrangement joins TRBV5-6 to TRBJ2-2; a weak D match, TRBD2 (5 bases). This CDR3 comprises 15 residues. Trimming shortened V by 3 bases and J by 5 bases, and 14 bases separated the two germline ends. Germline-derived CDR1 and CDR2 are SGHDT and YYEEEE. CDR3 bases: TGTGCCAGCAGCTCGCTAGCTGGGGTTACCGGGGAGCTGTTTTTT. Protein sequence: CASSSLAGVTGELFF.

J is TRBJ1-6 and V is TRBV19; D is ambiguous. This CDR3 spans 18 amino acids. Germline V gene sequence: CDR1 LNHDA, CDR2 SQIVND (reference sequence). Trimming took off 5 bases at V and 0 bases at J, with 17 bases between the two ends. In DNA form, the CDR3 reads TGTGCCAGTAGTTCCTCAGGCAGGCTGAGCTCCTATAATTCACCCCTCCACTTT. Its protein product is CASSSSGRLSSYNSPLHF. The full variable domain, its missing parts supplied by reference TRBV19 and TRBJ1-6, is DGGITQSPKYLFRKEGQNVTLSCEQNLNHDAMYWYRQDPGQGLRLIYYSQIVNDFQKGDIAEGYSVSREKKESFPLTVTSAQKNPTAFYLCASSSSGRLSSYNSPLHFGNGTRLTVT.

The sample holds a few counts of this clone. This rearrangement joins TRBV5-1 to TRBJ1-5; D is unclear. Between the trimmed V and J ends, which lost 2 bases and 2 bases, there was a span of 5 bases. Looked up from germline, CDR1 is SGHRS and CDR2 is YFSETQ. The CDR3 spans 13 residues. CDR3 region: CASSFGGNQPQHF. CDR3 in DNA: TGCGCCAGCAGCTTTGGAGGCAATCAGCCCCAGCATTTT.

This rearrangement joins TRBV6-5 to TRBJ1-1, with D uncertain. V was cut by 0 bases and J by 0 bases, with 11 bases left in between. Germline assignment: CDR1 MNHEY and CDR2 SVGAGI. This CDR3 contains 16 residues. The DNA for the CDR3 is TGTGCCAGCAGTTACTCGTTAAAGCTCATGAACACTGAAGCTTTCTTT. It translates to CASSYSLKLMNTEAFF.

The CDR3 coding sequence is TGTGCCAGCTCACCACGGCAGACAGGGGGAACTAGCAATCAGCCCCAGCATTTT. It specifies CASSPRQTGGTSNQPQHF. The chain links TRBV18 to TRBJ1-5; TRBD1 agrees at 9 bases. Germline-derived CDR1 and CDR2 are KGHSH and LQKENI. CDR3 length equals 18 residues. The V gene end was trimmed by 1 base and the J gene end by 0 bases; junction bases not matched to a gene: 7.

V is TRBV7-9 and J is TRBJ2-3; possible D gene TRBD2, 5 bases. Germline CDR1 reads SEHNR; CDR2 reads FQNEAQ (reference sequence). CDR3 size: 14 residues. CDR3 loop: CASRAASSTDTQYF. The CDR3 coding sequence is TGTGCTTCCCGAGCGGCGTCTAGCACAGATACGCAGTATTTT. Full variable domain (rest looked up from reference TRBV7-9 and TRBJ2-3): DTGVSQNPRHKITKRGQNVTFRCDPISEHNRLYWYRQTLGQGPEFLTYFQNEAQLEKSRLLSDRFSAERPKGSFSTLEIQRTEQGDSAMYLCASRAASSTDTQYFGPGTRLTVL.

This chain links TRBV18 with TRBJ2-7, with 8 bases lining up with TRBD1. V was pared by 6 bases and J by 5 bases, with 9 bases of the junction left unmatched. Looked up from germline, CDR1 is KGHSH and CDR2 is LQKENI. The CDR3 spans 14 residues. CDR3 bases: TGTGCCAGCTCCCCGCCGGGACAGGCGCACGAGCAGTACTTC. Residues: CASSPPGQAHEQYF.

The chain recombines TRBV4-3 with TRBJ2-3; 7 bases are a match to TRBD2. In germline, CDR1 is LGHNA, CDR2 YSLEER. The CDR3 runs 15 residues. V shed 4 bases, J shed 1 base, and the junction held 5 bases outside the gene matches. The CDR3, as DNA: TGCGCCAGCAGCCGAGTTCTAGCGGGCACAGATACGCAGTATTTT. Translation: CASSRVLAGTDTQYF.

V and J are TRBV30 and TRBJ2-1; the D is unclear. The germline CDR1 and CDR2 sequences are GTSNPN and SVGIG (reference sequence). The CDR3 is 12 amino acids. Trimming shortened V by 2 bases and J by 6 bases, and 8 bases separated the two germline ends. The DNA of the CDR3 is TGTGCCTGGAGTATCGGTCCCAATGAGCAGTTCTTC. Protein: CAWSIGPNEQFF.

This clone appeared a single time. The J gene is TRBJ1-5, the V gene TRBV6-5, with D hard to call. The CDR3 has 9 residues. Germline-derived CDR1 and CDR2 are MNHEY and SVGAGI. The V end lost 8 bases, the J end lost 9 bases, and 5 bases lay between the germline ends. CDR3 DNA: TGTGCCAGCGGGAGGCCCCAGCATTTT. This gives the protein CASGRPQHF.